This T cell receptor beta chain was observed in a study of T cells in Graves' hyperthyroidism and ophthalmopathy. Diagnoses used clinical symptoms, serum thyroxine and TRAb, thyroid ultrasound and orbital computed tomography. CDR1 is ENHRY, CDR2 SYGVKD, per germline. V was cut by 4 bases and J by 4 bases, with 7 bases left in between. The CDR3 runs 12 residues. The investigators amplified TCR beta CDR3 regions from RNA transcripts. When the TCR CDR3 underwent first-round RT-PCR, the HTBI primer set was used. MiXCR, applied by TCRdb to the multiplex PCR reads, yields one record per CDR3 protein. The sample contains over 300,000 distinct CDR3 sequences, approximately 15% of which appear only once. This clonotype was seen ten or more times.

The chain uses TRBV10-3 and TRBJ2-5, with a tentative D call TRBD2 (5 bases). Sequenced input: blood. The clonotype was recovered from a woman aged 55-70 years with Graves' hyperthyroidism. CDR3 sequence reads: CAISAAGETQYF. The CDR3, as DNA: TGTGCCATCAGTGCGGCGGGAGAGACCCAGTACTTC.